The T cell receptor (beta chain) under discussion was sequenced for a study of vaccination effects on CD4 cells after COVID-19. Overall study findings and caveats: Researchers report that only 1 of 255 vaccine-induced clones in healthy vaccinees cross-reacted with common cold coronaviruses.

Comment on this clone: The antigen is unknown.

Germline V CDR1 and CDR2: SQVTM, ANQGSEA. The CDR3 consists of 13 residues. Between the trimmed V and J ends, which lost 5 bases and 2 bases, there was a span of 12 bases. ViraFEST used viral peptide pools to expand antigen-specific CD4+ T cells before sequencing. Researchers isolated CD4+ T cells once 9 to 11 days of culture had elapsed. Vaccinated recipients, who were negative for nucleocapsid antibodies, had no history of SARS-CoV-2 infection. Wells each received over 1.5 million PBMC, cultured with around 10 IU/ml IL-2 and 9.5 to 10 ug/ml peptides. TCRdb keeps only in-frame clones here, not all; method: immunoSEQ multiplex PCR. Of 25,000 or so clones listed, approximately 70% are singletons.

The J gene is TRBJ2-5, the V gene TRBV29-1; D unclear. The TCR was taken from a human donor who received a COVID-19 vaccine. The sample in question was CD4+ T cells from PBMCs cultured with SARS-CoV-2 spike peptides, obtained before COVID-19 vaccination. CDR3 residues: CSVLPDTQETQYF. Here the CDR3 DNA reads TGCAGCGTTCTCCCGGATACACAAGAGACCCAGTACTTC.